This entry is about one T cell receptor (beta chain). Germline CDR1 reads SGHVS; CDR2 reads FQNEAQ. The CDR3 runs 16 residues. The V end was cut by 5 bases, the J end by 0 bases, with 14 bases between. The sample is drawn from a study of shared clonotypes between healthy human individuals. CD45RO-negative, CCR7-positively selected cells formed the naive CD8 fraction, excluding terminally differentiated effector memory CD45RA+ cells. Sorted-subset replicate PCR reactions contained roughly 200 ng DNA, corresponding to about 30,000 T cell genomes. Only in-frame clones appear in the TCRdb table, and some are missing; sequencing was by immunoSEQ multiplex PCR. The repertoire has about 700,000 clones, 90% to 95% of them found once; the top ten carry 24%.

This chain connects TRBV7-8 to TRBJ1-5; D may be TRBD1 (5 bases). Sequencing was performed on naive CD8+ T cells sorted from blood. This TCR derives from a man aged 25 to 45 in good health. DNA of the CDR3: TGTGCCAGCAGCATAGGGACGGGCTATAGCAATCAGCCCCAGCATTTT. Amino acids: CASSIGTGYSNQPQHF.